This paragraph covers one TCR beta chain sequence. Its antigen is currently unknown. Per germline, CDR1 SNHLY and CDR2 FYNNEI. V was pared by 4 bases and J by 4 bases, with 10 bases between. This CDR3 comprises 13 residues. The data were produced by immunoSEQ multiplex PCR, yet TCRdb's version contains in-frame clones alone and is incomplete. Of about 97,000 clones listed, approximately 88% are singletons. The data originate from a study of PD-1 blockade in classical Hodgkin lymphoma. Regarding the study as a whole: By C4D1, CD4+ diversity increased significantly, especially in complete responders. Reported baseline diversity: healthy donors highest, relapsed/refractory patients lowest.

Every one of the patients relapsed after autologous stem cell transplantation (brentuximab vedotin exposure was variable). The starting material was peripheral blood mononuclear cells (PBMCs), obtained at baseline. This sequence was found in a human donor with classical Hodgkin lymphoma. The chain links TRBV2 to TRBJ1-2, with a possible D match to TRBD1 (5 bases). The CDR3, as DNA: TGTGCCAGCAGTGGACAGCCGCCCTATGGCTACACCTTC. This sequence encodes CASSGQPPYGYTF.